This TCR beta chain emerged from a study of Graves' ophthalmopathy and Graves' hyperthyroidism. The study's findings and limits: Most thyroid clonotypes expanded beyond 0.001 frequency were also found in blood. Researchers report that a 13-signature model separated ophthalmopathy from stable hyperthyroidism, posting 87.88% sensitivity and roughly 81% specificity.

Comments on this clonotype: Its specificity is not known.

Ineligible for inclusion were patients with other autoimmune diseases, uncontrolled infections, pregnancy or lactation. The sequenced template was RNA, covering the TCR beta CDR3 region. Following a first-round RT-PCR that used HTBI primers, a second-round multiplex PCR was carried out. From the multiplex PCR reads, TCRdb called clonotypes with MiXCR, one entry per CDR3 protein. Here the sample spans about 740,000 distinct CDR3 sequences, roughly 41% being singletons. The CDR3 totals 13 residues. The junction had 0 bases not matched to a gene; V was cut back by 7 bases and J by 1 base. Germline V gene data show CDR1 as SQVTM and CDR2 as ANQGSEA.

The clonotype comes from an adult man with Graves' ophthalmopathy. The sample was peripheral blood. This chain links TRBV29-1 with TRBJ2-2, with 10 bases lining up with TRBD2. The CDR3 here is CSGTSGNTGELFF. CDR3 bases: TGCAGCGGGACTAGCGGGAACACCGGGGAGCTGTTTTTT.